This T cell receptor (beta chain) was sequenced during a study of OX40 agonist ivuxolimab in advanced cancers. Profiling relied on immunoSEQ multiplex PCR, and the TCRdb table lists in-frame clones only, not all of them. The sample yields approximately 49,000 clones, around 85% seen once. General study points: Antigen specificity was not determined for the expanded peripheral T cells. Relative to CD4+ cells, CD8+ T cells on average had more expanded clones. At doses 0.1 to 3.0 mg/kg, CD4+ and CD8+ clones expanded.

Points on this clone: What it binds is not known.

V was pared by 6 bases and J by 1 base, with 9 bases between. The CDR3 totals 14 residues. Germline lookup yields CDR1 MNHNY and CDR2 SVGAGI (reference sequence). Peripheral blood came from all dose cohorts at three timepoints. This TCR came from an adult with an advanced solid tumor such as melanoma, head and neck, liver or kidney cancer. The chain recombines TRBV6-6 with TRBJ2-2; D unresolved. The material sequenced was CD4+ or CD8+ T cells sorted from blood, taken in a trial of the OX40 agonist ivuxolimab. The chain's CDR3 is CASSRDGNTGELFF. As DNA, the CDR3 is TGTGCCAGCAGCCGCGACGGGAACACCGGGGAGCTGTTTTTT.